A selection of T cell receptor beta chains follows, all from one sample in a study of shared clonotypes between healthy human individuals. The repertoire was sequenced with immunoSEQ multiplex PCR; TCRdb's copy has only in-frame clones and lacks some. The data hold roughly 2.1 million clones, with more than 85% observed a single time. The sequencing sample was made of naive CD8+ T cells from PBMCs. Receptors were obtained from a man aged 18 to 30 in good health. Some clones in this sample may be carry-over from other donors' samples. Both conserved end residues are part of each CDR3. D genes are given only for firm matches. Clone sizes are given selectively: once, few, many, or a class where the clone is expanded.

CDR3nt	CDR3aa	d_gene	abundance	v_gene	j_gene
TGTGCCAGCAGTGAGGGGGGCTGGGGCTCCTACAATGAGCAGTTCTTC	CASSEGGWGSYNEQFF	-	-	TRBV25-1	TRBJ2-1
TGTGCCAGCAGCTTGACAGTGAACTCCTACGAGCAGTACTTC	CASSLTVNSYEQYF	-	-	TRBV7-7	TRBJ2-7
TGTGCCAGCAGCCCGGGACAGGGTATCACCGGGGAGCTGTTTTTT	CASSPGQGITGELFF	TRBD1	-	TRBV7-8	TRBJ2-2
TGTGCCAGCAGTGCGGGGACTAGCGGACCTAAAAACATTCAGTACTTC	CASSAGTSGPKNIQYF	TRBD2	-	TRBV28	TRBJ2-4
TGCAGCGTTGAACTCGCCCTTGGGGTCTACAATGAGCAGTTCTTC	CSVELALGVYNEQFF	-	-	TRBV29-1	TRBJ2-1
TGTGCCAGCAGCGACGGGACAGGAACTCAAGGCGGCTACACCTTC	CASSDGTGTQGGYTF	TRBD1	-	TRBV9	TRBJ1-2
TGTGCCAGCAGCTTAGATTACCGCCGGGCGGGAGGCTCCTACAATGAGCAGTTCTTC	CASSLDYRRAGGSYNEQFF	TRBD2	-	TRBV11-3	TRBJ2-1
TGTGCCAGTAGTCCGGGACTAGCTTTCTACGAGCAGTACTTC	CASSPGLAFYEQYF	TRBD2	-	TRBV19	TRBJ2-7
TGTGCCAGCAGTGTCCTGCCCACAAGTAGCAATCAGCCCCAGCATTTT	CASSVLPTSSNQPQHF	-	-	TRBV27	TRBJ1-5
TGTGCCAGCAGTTTGGGGTTAGCGGGAGGAAACGAGCAGTACTTC	CASSLGLAGGNEQYF	TRBD2	-	TRBV27	TRBJ2-7
TGTGCCAGCAGCCAAGAGTTCGGGCACTTATACGAGCAGTACTTC	CASSQEFGHLYEQYF	-	-	TRBV4-2	TRBJ2-7
TGTGCCAGCAGCTCGGGACTAGCGGGTAGCCCAGGACCGTTCGATGAGCAGTTCTTC	CASSSGLAGSPGPFDEQFF	TRBD2	-	TRBV7-9	TRBJ2-1
TGTGCCAGCAGCCCTCGTGGCGGGGGTTACAATGAGCAGTTCTTC	CASSPRGGGYNEQFF	TRBD2	-	TRBV7-7	TRBJ2-1
TGTGCCAGCAGTTTTGAGGGCACCTACGAGCAGTACTTC	CASSFEGTYEQYF	-	-	TRBV28	TRBJ2-7
TGTGCCAGCAGCTTTCCCCGGGGTACAGCGTTGAGCTCTGGGGCCAACGTCCTGACTTTC	CASSFPRGTALSSGANVLTF	-	once	TRBV9	TRBJ2-6
TGTGCCAGCAGCTTAGGGGTACTTAGCTCCTACGAGCAGTACTTC	CASSLGVLSSYEQYF	-	-	TRBV7-8	TRBJ2-7
TGTGCCAGCAGTGGGGGTGACTATTCCTCCTACGAGCAGTACTTC	CASSGGDYSSYEQYF	-	-	TRBV28	TRBJ2-7
TGTGCCAGCAGCGCCCGACGGGGGGAAAATGAAAAACTGTTTTTT	CASSARRGENEKLFF	-	-	TRBV9	TRBJ1-4
TGTGCCAGCAGCTTCTTAGGGGGGACTAATGAAAAACTGTTTTTT	CASSFLGGTNEKLFF	-	-	TRBV7-9	TRBJ1-4
TGCAGTGCGCGAAACACCGGGGAGCTGTTTTTT	CSARNTGELFF	-	-	TRBV20-1	TRBJ2-2
TGTGCCAGCAGTTGGCGGAACACCGGGGAGCTGTTTTTT	CASSWRNTGELFF	-	-	TRBV27	TRBJ2-2
TGTGCCAGCAGCTTAGGAGGGCAACACCGTACTGAAGCTTTCTTT	CASSLGGQHRTEAFF	-	-	TRBV7-8	TRBJ1-1
TGTGCCAGCACCCCACGGGCGGGAGGGGTCAATGAGCAGTTCTTC	CASTPRAGGVNEQFF	TRBD2	-	TRBV6-1	TRBJ2-1
TGTGCCAGCAGCCCCGGCCCGGGAGGAGGGGAGCAGTACTTC	CASSPGPGGGEQYF	TRBD2	-	TRBV2	TRBJ2-7
TGTGCCAGCGGGAAGGGACGGCCCTACGAGCAGTACTTC	CASGKGRPYEQYF	-	-	TRBV27	TRBJ2-7
TGTGCCAGCAGCGTAGCTGTGACGGGAGCCTCTGGAAACACCATATATTTT	CASSVAVTGASGNTIYF	-	-	TRBV9	TRBJ1-3
TGCGCCAGCAGCTTGGATGGGAGACACAATGAGCAGTTCTTC	CASSLDGRHNEQFF	-	-	TRBV5-1	TRBJ2-1
TGTGCCAGCAGCTTAGGTCGAGATACGCAGTATTTT	CASSLGRDTQYF	-	-	TRBV7-8	TRBJ2-3
TGTGCCAGCAGCCAAGAGCCCGCTAGTTCGGCTGGCGAGCAGTTCTTC	CASSQEPASSAGEQFF	-	-	TRBV4-2	TRBJ2-1
TGTGCCATCAGAGACGGGACCCACACCGGGGAGCTGTTTTTT	CAIRDGTHTGELFF	-	-	TRBV10-3	TRBJ2-2